The clone carrying this T cell receptor (beta chain) has only a few counts. Its antigen is unknown. One heparinised blood draw, averaging about 0.11 L, came from each donor. Investigators reverse transcribed all isolated RNA, so they sequenced expressed TCRB transcripts. Some clones are missing from TCRdb's copy, which holds only in-frame ones; the method was immunoSEQ multiplex PCR. The repertoire includes a few hundred thousand clones, more than 11% of them detected once, and approximately 0.038% sits in the top ten. The data stem from a study of beta chain features in type 1 diabetes. Notes on the study in general: Any HLA-type effect on TCRB rearrangement remained unresolved here. Type 1 diabetes patients showed fewer insertions and more deletions at VDJ junctions. TCRB CDR3s from Type 1 diabetes patients were moderately but significantly shorter in all four CD4+ subsets.

CDR1 and CDR2 from the germline V gene are SGDLS and YYNGEE. CDR3 length: 16 amino acids. The V end was cut by 1 base, the J end by 0 bases, with 11 bases between. The clonotype comes from a man in his thirties or forties in good health. The sample comprised naive CD4+ T cells from blood. This rearrangement joins TRBV9 to TRBJ2-1, with D uncertain. CDR3 loop: CASSVFAPSSYNEQFF. Written as DNA, the CDR3 is TGTGCCAGCAGCGTATTTGCGCCGAGCTCCTACAATGAGCAGTTCTTC. The full variable domain, rest sourced from reference TRBV9 and TRBJ2-1, is DSGVTQTPKHLITATGQRVTLRCSPRSGDLSVYWYQQSLDQGLQFLIQYYNGEERAKGNILERFSAQQFPDLHSELNLSSLELGDSALYFCASSVFAPSSYNEQFFGPGTRLTVL.